This T cell receptor (beta chain) was sequenced in a study of CD8+CD57+ T cells in acquired aplastic anemia. Across the whole study: Across the sorted CD4+ and CD8+ cells, DNA amounts averaged about 3 ug.

It was patients with CD8+CD57+ cell expansion by flow cytometry who were chosen for sequencing. Therapy had not been given to patients before blood sampling. This CDR3 is built from 14 residues. Germline V gene data show CDR1 as DFQATT and CDR2 as SNEGSKA (reference sequence). Between the trimmed V and J ends, which lost 6 bases and 1 base, there was a span of 14 bases. For CDR3 and TCR beta VDJ profiling, genomic DNA was the template used. TCRdb analysed the reads with MiXCR anew, one entry per CDR3 protein. The sample yields some 150,000 distinct CDR3 sequences, 60% to 80% seen once. This TCR came from a human donor with aplastic anemia. This chain uses TRBV20-1 with TRBJ2-3, with D possibly TRBD2 on 6 matching bases. Sequencing was done on a sample of sorted CD4+, CD8+, or CD8+CD57+ T cells (not recorded which) from PBMCs. The CDR3 coding sequence is TGCAGTGCCGCGGAGGGCCGGGGCACAGATACGCAGTATTTT. Translation gives CSAAEGRGTDTQYF.